Sequencing of this TCR beta chain was carried out in a study of control samples from healthy donors and cancer patients. Produced via immunoSEQ multiplex PCR; TCRdb's table is partial and in-frame only. The data show around 130,000 clones, 88% seen once. CDR1 MNHEY and CDR2 SVGAGI come from the germline V gene. The germline V and J ends were trimmed by 4 bases and 5 bases, with 11 bases remaining between them. The CDR3 sequence is 13 residues long. The clonotype was recovered from a man aged 50-59 years in good health. The rearrangement links TRBV6-5 to TRBJ1-1; possible D gene TRBD1, 6 bases. The material sequenced was blood. DNA for the CDR3: TGTGCCAGCAGTTCTTTAGGGGGGACTGAAGCTTTCTTT. Translated: CASSSLGGTEAFF.